The clone carrying this TCR beta chain was counted between two and nine times. This CDR3 has 19 amino acids. V lost 3 bases, J lost 0 bases, and 13 bases stayed unmatched. Treatment described: PENTA 11 planned treatment interruption arm or continuous ART arm. RNA-based 3' RACE libraries used unique molecular identifiers. TCRdb fed the 3' RACE reads into MiXCR, producing one record per CDR3 protein. The repertoire holds 35,000 to 50,000 distinct CDR3 sequences, with about 6% as singletons. The data are from a study of HIV-infected children after antiretroviral therapy interruption. The chain joins TRBV12-3 or TRBV12-4 to TRBJ1-3; 8 nucleotides align to TRBD1. The TCR was taken from a pool of human donors with HIV. Specimen: CD45RA+ CD4+ T cells from PBMCs, pooled from several time points, collected from a donor given antiretroviral therapy, either interrupted or continuous. Subset defined: naive CD4+ CD45RA+ CD45RO- T cells. This CDR3 is CASSFGDRYVADSGNTIYF. CDR3 coding DNA: TGTGCCAGCAGTTTTGGGGACAGGTACGTTGCCGACTCTGGAAACACCATATATTTT.